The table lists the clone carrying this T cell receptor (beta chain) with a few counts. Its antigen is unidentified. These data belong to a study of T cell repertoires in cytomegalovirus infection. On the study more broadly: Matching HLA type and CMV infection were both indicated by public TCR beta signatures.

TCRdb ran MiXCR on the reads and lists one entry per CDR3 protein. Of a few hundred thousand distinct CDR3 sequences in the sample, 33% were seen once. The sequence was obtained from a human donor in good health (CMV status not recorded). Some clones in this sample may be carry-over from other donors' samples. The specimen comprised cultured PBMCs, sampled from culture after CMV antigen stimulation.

The CDR3 loop is CASSLAPKAGGPDTQYF. The CDR3 DNA reads TGTGCCAGCAGCTTAGCCCCAAAAGCGGGAGGGCCGGATACGCAGTATTTT. The V gene is TRBV7-2, the J gene TRBJ2-3, with 10 bases aligning to TRBD2. The CDR3 has 17 amino acids. Trimming removed 0 bases from V and 6 bases from J; junction bases left unmatched: 9. CDR1 is SGHTA and CDR2 is FQGNSA in the germline V gene. Looking up the rest from reference TRBV7-2 and TRBJ2-3 gives the full variable domain: GAGVSQSPSNKVTEKGKDVELRCDPISGHTALYWYRQSLGQGLEFLIYFQGNSAPDKSGLPSDRFSAERTGGSVSTLTIQRTQQEDSAVYLCASSLAPKAGGPDTQYFGPGTRLTVL.